In this sample, the clone carrying this T cell receptor beta chain turned up a few times. Its antigen is unidentified. These data originate in a study of beta chain features in type 1 diabetes. Study results and limitations: Shorter TCRB CDR3s, moderately but significantly so, were found in Type 1 diabetes patients in all four CD4+ subsets.

Expressed TCRB transcripts were sequenced, since all the RNA that had been isolated was reverse transcribed. Measured with immunoSEQ multiplex PCR; TCRdb has only the in-frame clones, and not every one. The table has 300,000 to 350,000 clones, approximately 13% seen once. This sequence was found in a woman aged 18-35 years with type 1 diabetes. The specimen sequenced was naive CD4+ T cells from blood.

The CDR3 bases are TGCGCCAGCAGCTTGGAAGCTAGCGGGAGTGGTACTAGCACAGATACGCAGTATTTT. Translated, it gives CASSLEASGSGTSTDTQYF. The chain links TRBV5-1 to TRBJ2-3; 10 nucleotides match TRBD2. CDR3 size: 19 residues. Germline V gene sequence: CDR1 SGHRS, CDR2 YFSETQ. Trimming took 0 bases from V and 0 from J; bases not matched to a gene: 10.